A single sample gave rise to the 20 T cell receptor beta chains below, sequenced in a study of response to subunit inactivated influenza vaccine (dated 2018 in TCRdb). Preparation of the library involved RT-PCR. Sequencing instrument: Illumina HiSeq 2500. TCRdb cleaned the public reads at Q25 with fastp, built clones with MiXCR and kept in-frame beta chains. CDR3 protein sequences are deduplicated, and each keeps its most common genes and DNA. Counted in this sample were roughly 760,000 distinct CDR3 sequences; about 20% of them appeared once. Together, the top ten hold roughly 10% of the sample. Sequenced here: PBMCs from blood, sampled 5 to 6 days after vaccination. These receptor sequences come from a man aged 45 to 65 who received an inactivated influenza vaccine. Donor details come from another sample of the same person, matched by shared clones.

The gene calls are TRBV20-1 and TRBJ2-1; no clear D gene. The CDR3 is 15 amino acids. V was clipped by 5 bases and J by 1 base, with 15 bases between them. Germline V gene lookup returns CDR1 DFQATT and CDR2 SNEGSKA (reference sequence). The DNA of the CDR3 is TGCAGTGCTCTAGGTTTACGGAATTCCTACAATGAGCAGTTCTTC. As protein: CSALGLRNSYNEQFF.

The gene calls are TRBV6-2 or TRBV6-3 and TRBJ2-5; a weak D match, TRBD2 (6 bases). Germline V gene data show CDR1 as MNHEY and CDR2 as SVGEGT. This CDR3 is built from 13 residues. V was pared by 5 bases and J by 5 bases, with 12 bases between. CDR3 residues: CASSVGDWETQYF. Written as DNA, the CDR3 is TGTGCCAGCAGTGTGGGGGACTGGGAGACCCAGTACTTC.

This clonotype was detected only a few times. The rearrangement links TRBV4-3 to TRBJ1-3, with no clear D. The CDR3 spans 14 residues. Between the trimmed V and J ends, which lost 0 bases and 8 bases, there was a span of 11 bases. Germline CDR1 LGHNA, CDR2 YSLEER. The CDR3 loop reads CASSQDSVGDTIYF. CDR3 coding DNA: TGCGCCAGCAGCCAAGATTCAGTCGGGGACACCATATATTTT.

This clonotype appeared a few times. V and J are TRBV5-6 and TRBJ2-4; the D gene could be TRBD1 or TRBD2 (5 bases each). The CDR3 spans 11 residues. V lost 0 bases and J lost 15, with 10 bases in between. Per the germline V gene, CDR1 is SGHDT and CDR2 is YYEEEE. CDR3 protein: CASSLGGLMYF. The CDR3 DNA sequence: TGTGCCAGCAGCTTGGGGGGGTTAATGTACTTC.

The V and J genes are TRBV4-1 and TRBJ2-7; D may be TRBD1 (6 bases). V dropped 5 bases and J dropped 0 bases, with 14 bases sitting between them. The length of the CDR3 is 15 residues. CDR1 is MGHRA, CDR2 YSYEKL, per germline. CDR3 sequence: CASSYRLQGSYEQYF. CDR3 nucleotide sequence: TGCGCCAGCAGCTATCGGTTACAGGGCTCCTACGAGCAGTACTTC.

The rearrangement uses TRBV7-8 and TRBJ1-1, with 9 bases matching TRBD1. V lost 4 bases and J lost 4; bases outside the gene matches: 7. The length of the CDR3 is 15 residues. CDR1 is SGHVS and CDR2 is FQNEAQ in the germline V gene. This chain's CDR3 is CASSSRRDRVTEAFF. Here the CDR3 DNA reads TGTGCCAGCAGCTCCAGACGGGACAGGGTCACTGAAGCTTTCTTT.

The chain employs TRBV6-2 or TRBV6-3 and TRBJ1-5; D not resolved. In germline, CDR1 is MNHEY, CDR2 SVGEGT. Trimming shortened V by 0 bases and J by 8 bases, and 14 bases separated the two germline ends. The CDR3 loop spans 15 amino acids. CDR3 sequence reads: CASSYSRYLSEPQHF. The CDR3, as DNA: TGTGCCAGCAGTTACTCGAGGTATCTATCGGAGCCCCAGCATTTT.

This clonotype was observed a handful of times. The genes are TRBV6-6 and TRBJ2-1; 9 bases agree with TRBD1. Per the germline V gene, CDR1 is MNHNY and CDR2 is SVGAGI (reference sequence). The CDR3 is 13 amino acids. J gave up 6 bases and V 7 bases, and 4 bases lay outside the gene matches. CDR3 sequence reads: CASKQGAGNEQFF. CDR3 nucleotides: TGTGCCAGCAAACAGGGGGCTGGCAATGAGCAGTTCTTC.

This chain uses TRBV20-1 with TRBJ2-7; D is perhaps TRBD1 (5 bases). Per germline, CDR1 DFQATT and CDR2 SNEGSKA (reference sequence). The V gene lost 0 bases and the J gene lost 2 bases, with 11 bases spanning the gap. There are 14 residues in the CDR3. CDR3 nucleotide sequence: TGCAGTGCTAGAGAATGGAGACAGACCTACGAGCAGTACTTC. This gives the protein CSAREWRQTYEQYF.

The chain couples TRBV6-1 to TRBJ2-1, with TRBD2 identical over 7 bases. Trimming took 8 bases from V and 0 from J; bases not matched to a gene: 1. Germline CDR1 reads MNHNS; CDR2 reads SASEGT. The CDR3 has 13 residues. CDR3 region: CASRDYSYNEQFF. The CDR3 coding sequence is TGTGCCAGCCGGGACTACTCCTACAATGAGCAGTTCTTC.

This rearrangement joins TRBV28 to TRBJ2-5; 8 bases are shared with TRBD1. V trimming: 6 bases; J trimming: 5 bases; junction bases outside the gene matches: 14. Germline loops: CDR1 MDHEN, CDR2 SYDVKM. The CDR3 loop spans 16 amino acids. The CDR3 nucleotides read TGTGCCAGCAGCCCGGGGTACAGGGGGACGCTGGAGACCCAGTACTTC. This gives the protein CASSPGYRGTLETQYF.

A few counts support this clonotype. The chain carries TRBV5-1 and TRBJ1-3, with D hard to call. Germline CDR1 and CDR2: SGHRS and YFSETQ. This CDR3 is 16 amino acids long. The V end lost 0 bases, the J end lost 0 bases, and 10 bases lay between the germline ends. The CDR3 coding sequence is TGCGCCAGCAGCTTGGCGCAAACCGGCTCTGGAAACACCATATATTTT. It encodes CASSLAQTGSGNTIYF.

The CDR3 DNA sequence: TGTGCCAGCTCACCGGGAGACAGGGATGTCAATGAGCAGTTCTTC. Translated, it gives CASSPGDRDVNEQFF. This chain joins TRBV18 and TRBJ2-1; the match to TRBD1 covers 7 bases. CDR1 and CDR2 (germline): KGHSH, LQKENI. J was trimmed by 6 bases and V by 3 bases; bases with no gene match: 8. This CDR3 is built from 15 residues.

The rearrangement links TRBV28 to TRBJ2-3; 10 nucleotides agree with TRBD1. Germline loops: CDR1 MDHEN, CDR2 SYDVKM. V gave up 7 bases and J gave up 8 bases; unmatched junction bases: 12. This CDR3 region has 15 residues. CDR3 in amino acids: CASILRSGTGVTQYF. The CDR3 DNA is TGTGCCAGCATTCTAAGAAGCGGGACAGGGGTTACGCAGTATTTT.

The rearrangement joins TRBV5-1 to TRBJ1-1; D is unresolved. V dropped 4 bases and J dropped 1 base, with 11 bases sitting between them. This CDR3 comprises 14 residues. Germline-derived CDR1 and CDR2 are SGHRS and YFSETQ. CDR3 DNA sequence: TGCGCCAGCAGCGTACTAACGCGGAACACTGAAGCTTTCTTT. This gives the protein CASSVLTRNTEAFF.

This clonotype was counted ten times or more. This chain links TRBV20-1 with TRBJ2-7; 7 nucleotides line up with TRBD2. Germline CDR1 reads DFQATT; CDR2 reads SNEGSKA (reference sequence). Trimming cost V 3 bases and J 5 bases; bases outside gene matches: 1. The CDR3 has 11 amino acids. The DNA of the CDR3 is TGCAGTGCTAGCGGGAGGAACGAGCAGTACTTC. Translation: CSASGRNEQYF.

The V gene is TRBV5-1, the J gene TRBJ2-1; D gene ambiguous. The CDR3 contains 16 residues. The V and J ends lost 0 bases and 0 bases respectively, with 10 bases between them. In germline, CDR1 is SGHRS, CDR2 YFSETQ. The CDR3 bases are TGCGCCAGCAGCTTGGAAGCCGAGAGCTCCTACAATGAGCAGTTCTTC. Translating gives CASSLEAESSYNEQFF.

This rearrangement joins TRBV24-1 to TRBJ2-7; 8 bases match TRBD2. The CDR3 consists of 15 residues. V gave up 7 bases and J gave up 0 bases; unmatched junction bases: 7. Germline loops: CDR1 KGHDR, CDR2 SFDVKD. The CDR3 nucleotides are TGTGCCACCAGCCCCTCGGGAGGGAACTCCTACGAGCAGTACTTC. Its protein is CATSPSGGNSYEQYF.

V gene TRBV28 combines with J gene TRBJ1-1; perhaps TRBD1 as D (5 bases). The V gene's germline CDR1 is MDHEN and CDR2 SYDVKM. V lost 3 bases and J 2 bases, leaving 16 bases between the germline ends. The CDR3 is 16 amino acids. CDR3 bases: TGTGCCAGCAGTTTTCCGGGGACGGCCCGAAACACTGAAGCTTTCTTT. This gives the protein CASSFPGTARNTEAFF.

This clonotype was observed a few times. This chain uses TRBV24-1 with TRBJ2-3; 11 bases align to TRBD1. There are 16 residues in the CDR3. V was pared by 3 bases and J by 2 bases, with 3 bases of the junction left unmatched. Germline loops: CDR1 KGHDR, CDR2 SFDVKD. The CDR3 nucleotides are TGTGCCACCAGTGATCCCGGACAGGGGGCCACAGATACGCAGTATTTT. Translation gives CATSDPGQGATDTQYF.